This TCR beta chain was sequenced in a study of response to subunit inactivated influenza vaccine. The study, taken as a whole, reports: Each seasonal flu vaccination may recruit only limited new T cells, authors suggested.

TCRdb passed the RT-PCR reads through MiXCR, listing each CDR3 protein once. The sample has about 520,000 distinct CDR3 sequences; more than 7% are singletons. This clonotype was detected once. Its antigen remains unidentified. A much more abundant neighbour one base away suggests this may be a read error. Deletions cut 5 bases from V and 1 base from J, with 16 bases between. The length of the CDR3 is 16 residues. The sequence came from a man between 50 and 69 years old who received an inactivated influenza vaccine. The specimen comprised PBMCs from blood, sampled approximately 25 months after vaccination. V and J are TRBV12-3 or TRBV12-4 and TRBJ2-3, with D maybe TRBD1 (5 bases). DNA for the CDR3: TGTGCCAGCAGTGGTAAGGGGCTCCCCGGCACAGATACGCAGTATTTT. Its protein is CASSGKGLPGTDTQYF.